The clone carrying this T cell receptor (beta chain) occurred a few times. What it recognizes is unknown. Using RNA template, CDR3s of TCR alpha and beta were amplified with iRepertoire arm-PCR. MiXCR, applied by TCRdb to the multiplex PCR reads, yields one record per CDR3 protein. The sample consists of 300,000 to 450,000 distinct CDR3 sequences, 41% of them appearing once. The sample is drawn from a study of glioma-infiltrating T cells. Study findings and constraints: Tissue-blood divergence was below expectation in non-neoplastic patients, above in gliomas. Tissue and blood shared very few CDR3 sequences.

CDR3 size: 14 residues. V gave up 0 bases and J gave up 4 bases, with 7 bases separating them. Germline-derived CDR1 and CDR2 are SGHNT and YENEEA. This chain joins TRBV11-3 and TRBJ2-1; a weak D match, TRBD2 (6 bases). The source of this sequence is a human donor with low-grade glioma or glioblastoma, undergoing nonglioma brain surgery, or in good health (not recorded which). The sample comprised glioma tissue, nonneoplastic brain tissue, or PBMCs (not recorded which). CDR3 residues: CASSLEAGYNEQFF. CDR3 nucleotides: TGTGCCAGCAGCTTAGAAGCGGGTTACAATGAGCAGTTCTTC.